This T cell receptor beta chain was captured by sequencing in a study of blood T cell repertoires in COVID-19. Across the whole study: Collection of acute and convalescent COVID-19 samples took place in the United States, Italy and Spain. PBMCs, B-cell-depleted T cells, or T cells provided the cDNA or gDNA that made up the material.

As originally analysed: Amplification of reference gene primers was used by the study to estimate nucleated cell counts. The repertoire was sequenced with immunoSEQ multiplex PCR; TCRdb's copy has only in-frame clones and lacks some. The DNA was the basis for D and trimming; V, J and clone size are from that table. The sample lists approximately 210,000 clones; around 80% were seen once. The clonotype was recovered from a woman between 40 and 55 years old with acute or convalescent COVID-19. Input material: peripheral blood.

The CDR3 nucleotides read TGTGCCACCGCCGGGACAAAAAGGGAACAAGAGACCCAGTACTTC. Translation gives CATAGTKREQETQYF. The chain carries TRBV24-1 and TRBJ2-5; a weak D match, TRBD1 (6 bases). With 9 bases removed from V and 2 bases from J, the gap between germline ends came to 18 bases. In germline, CDR1 is KGHDR, CDR2 SFDVKD. CDR3 length: 15 residues.